This is a list of T cell receptor beta chains from one sample in a study of blood T cell repertoires in COVID-19. Libraries were prepared by immunoSEQ multiplex PCR; TCRdb keeps only in-frame clonotypes and omits some of them. The top ten clones hold roughly a sixth of a sample with 130,000 or so clones, approximately 90% of them seen once. Sequencing was done on a sample of peripheral blood. These receptor sequences come from a man in his fifties with active or convalescent COVID-19. The CDR3 runs from the conserved cysteine through the conserved F or W. Fields, in order: V gene, D gene, clone size, J gene, CDR3 DNA, CDR3 protein. The D gene is left open where the match is weak. Clone size, where shown, is once, few, many, or a class for clones that have expanded.

V gene: TRBV6-5; D gene: TRBD1; clone size: NA; J gene: TRBJ1-4; CDR3 DNA: TGTGCCAGCGGGATGGACAGGGCGGGTAATGAAAAACTGTTTTTT; CDR3 protein: CASGMDRAGNEKLFF
V gene: TRBV30; D gene: NA; clone size: NA; J gene: TRBJ1-1; CDR3 DNA: TGTGCCTGGAGTGTTAGGGGGAACACTGAAGCTTTCTTT; CDR3 protein: CAWSVRGNTEAFF
V gene: TRBV18; D gene: NA; clone size: NA; J gene: TRBJ2-2; CDR3 DNA: TGTGCCAGCTCACCCAATACCTATGGGGCAAACACCGGGGAGCTGTTTTTT; CDR3 protein: CASSPNTYGANTGELFF
V gene: TRBV29-1; D gene: NA; clone size: NA; J gene: TRBJ1-3; CDR3 DNA: TGCAGCGTTGATACAGGGATCGCGGACACCATATATTTT; CDR3 protein: CSVDTGIADTIYF
V gene: TRBV12-5; D gene: NA; clone size: NA; J gene: TRBJ2-3; CDR3 DNA: TGTGCTAGTGGAGCCAAAAATACGCAGTATTTT; CDR3 protein: CASGAKNTQYF
V gene: TRBV5-4; D gene: NA; clone size: NA; J gene: TRBJ1-6; CDR3 DNA: TGTGCCAGCAGCTTAGCCGGCGGATCACCCCTCCACTTT; CDR3 protein: CASSLAGGSPLHF
V gene: TRBV6-4; D gene: NA; clone size: NA; J gene: TRBJ1-3; CDR3 DNA: TGTGCCATTCCCGCGGCTGACTCTGGAAACACCATATATTTT; CDR3 protein: CAIPAADSGNTIYF
V gene: TRBV6-1; D gene: NA; clone size: NA; J gene: TRBJ2-2; CDR3 DNA: TGTGCCAGCAGTGAAAGCAACACCGGGGAGCTGTTTTTT; CDR3 protein: CASSESNTGELFF
V gene: TRBV30; D gene: NA; clone size: NA; J gene: TRBJ1-5; CDR3 DNA: TGTGCCTGGAGTGTTGCGGTAGGAGGGACTGGCCAGCATTTT; CDR3 protein: CAWSVAVGGTGQHF
V gene: TRBV7-2; D gene: NA; clone size: NA; J gene: TRBJ2-2; CDR3 DNA: TGTGCCAGCAGCTTAGGGACAACGAACACCGGGGAGCTGTTTTTT; CDR3 protein: CASSLGTTNTGELFF
V gene: TRBV7-2; D gene: NA; clone size: NA; J gene: TRBJ1-2; CDR3 DNA: TGTGCCAGCAGCTTAGCCCGGGTGGGGAGAGGCTACACCTTC; CDR3 protein: CASSLARVGRGYTF
V gene: TRBV6-6; D gene: NA; clone size: NA; J gene: TRBJ1-1; CDR3 DNA: TGTGCCAGCAGCTTCAGGAACACTGAAGCTTTCTTT; CDR3 protein: CASSFRNTEAFF
V gene: TRBV7-2; D gene: TRBD1; clone size: few; J gene: TRBJ1-2; CDR3 DNA: TGTGCCAGCAGCCAGGAGGGGCCAGGGGGCTCCTATGGCTACACCTTC; CDR3 protein: CASSQEGPGGSYGYTF
V gene: TRBV5-1; D gene: TRBD1; clone size: NA; J gene: TRBJ1-2; CDR3 DNA: TGCGCCAGCAGCTCCCACCCTGGATCGACAGGGGGAGGCTACACCTTC; CDR3 protein: CASSSHPGSTGGGYTF
V gene: TRBV15; D gene: TRBD1; clone size: NA; J gene: TRBJ2-1; CDR3 DNA: TGTGCCACCAGCAGAGGGGGGACAGGGCTCTACAATGAGCAGTTCTTC; CDR3 protein: CATSRGGTGLYNEQFF
V gene: TRBV6-5; D gene: TRBD1; clone size: NA; J gene: TRBJ2-1; CDR3 DNA: TGTGCCAGCAGTCCCGACAGGGATATGAATGAGCAGTTCTTC; CDR3 protein: CASSPDRDMNEQFF
V gene: TRBV7-2; D gene: NA; clone size: NA; J gene: TRBJ1-6; CDR3 DNA: TGTGCCAGCAGCCTCCGCCCCAGTTACTATAATTCACCCCTCCACTTT; CDR3 protein: CASSLRPSYYNSPLHF
V gene: TRBV6-6; D gene: TRBD1; clone size: NA; J gene: TRBJ1-2; CDR3 DNA: TGTGCCAGCAGTTTAGACAGGGCCTCCTACTATGGCTACACCTTC; CDR3 protein: CASSLDRASYYGYTF
V gene: TRBV19; D gene: TRBD1; clone size: NA; J gene: TRBJ1-5; CDR3 DNA: TGTGCCAGTAGAATAACAGGGGAGCGTCAGCCCCAGCATTTT; CDR3 protein: CASRITGERQPQHF
V gene: TRBV11-3; D gene: TRBD2; clone size: NA; J gene: TRBJ2-3; CDR3 DNA: TGTGCCAGCAGCTTGGGAGGGGCTAGTTCAGATACGCAGTATTTT; CDR3 protein: CASSLGGASSDTQYF
V gene: TRBV5-6; D gene: NA; clone size: NA; J gene: TRBJ2-7; CDR3 DNA: TGTGCCAGCAGCTGGAACAGTTACGAGCAGTACTTC; CDR3 protein: CASSWNSYEQYF
V gene: TRBV5-1; D gene: NA; clone size: NA; J gene: TRBJ1-3; CDR3 DNA: TGCGCCAGCAGCTTGGCGGGGCACAGGGTCGGAAACACCATATATTTT; CDR3 protein: CASSLAGHRVGNTIYF
V gene: TRBV28; D gene: NA; clone size: NA; J gene: TRBJ1-5; CDR3 DNA: TGTGCCATGGGCAACAGGGTGAACAATCAGCCCCAGCATTTT; CDR3 protein: CAMGNRVNNQPQHF
V gene: TRBV2; D gene: NA; clone size: NA; J gene: TRBJ2-1; CDR3 DNA: TGTGCCAGCAGTGAAGGAGCTTACAATGAGCAGTTCTTC; CDR3 protein: CASSEGAYNEQFF
V gene: TRBV5-1; D gene: NA; clone size: NA; J gene: TRBJ2-6; CDR3 DNA: TGCGCCAGCAGCTTGAACAGGGCCTCTGGGGCCAACGTCCTGACTTTC; CDR3 protein: CASSLNRASGANVLTF
V gene: TRBV7-9; D gene: TRBD1; clone size: NA; J gene: TRBJ2-7; CDR3 DNA: TGTGCCAGCAGCGAAACGACAGGGACCCTATCCTACGAGCAGTACTTC; CDR3 protein: CASSETTGTLSYEQYF
V gene: TRBV3-1/TRBV3-2; D gene: NA; clone size: NA; J gene: TRBJ2-7; CDR3 DNA: TGTGCCAGCAGCCAAGTCACGGTCGGGCTTGACAGACCCTACGAGCAGTACTTC; CDR3 protein: CASSQVTVGLDRPYEQYF
V gene: TRBV19; D gene: NA; clone size: NA; J gene: TRBJ2-7; CDR3 DNA: TGTGCCAGTAGTCTCCGGGAAAACTACGAGCAGTACTTC; CDR3 protein: CASSLRENYEQYF
V gene: TRBV4-2; D gene: TRBD2; clone size: once; J gene: TRBJ2-6; CDR3 DNA: TGTGCCAGCAGCCACGTTGCGGGGGGCCCTACCGGGGGGGCTGGGGCCAACGTCCTGACTTTC; CDR3 protein: CASSHVAGGPTGGAGANVLTF
V gene: TRBV24-1; D gene: NA; clone size: few; J gene: TRBJ1-5; CDR3 DNA: TGTGCCACCAGCGCCACTATGGAGCCCCAGCATTTT; CDR3 protein: CATSATMEPQHF
V gene: TRBV6-5; D gene: TRBD1; clone size: NA; J gene: TRBJ2-5; CDR3 DNA: TGTGCCAGCGGAGGCAGGGGGAATTCCGTGACCCAGTACTTC; CDR3 protein: CASGGRGNSVTQYF
V gene: TRBV20-1; D gene: NA; clone size: NA; J gene: TRBJ1-1; CDR3 DNA: TGCAGTGCAAAGTCCGGGACTGAAGCTTTCTTT; CDR3 protein: CSAKSGTEAFF
V gene: TRBV10-3; D gene: NA; clone size: NA; J gene: TRBJ1-5; CDR3 DNA: TGTGCCATCAGGGAAGGGGGGGGTAGCAATCAGCCCCAGCATTTT; CDR3 protein: CAIREGGGSNQPQHF
V gene: TRBV4-1; D gene: TRBD2; clone size: NA; J gene: TRBJ2-7; CDR3 DNA: TGCGCCAGCAGCCAAGAAAGCGGGGTGCGAGGACTAGCGGGAGTTCTTGACTTC; CDR3 protein: CASSQESGVRGLAGVLDF
V gene: TRBV18; D gene: NA; clone size: NA; J gene: TRBJ2-3; CDR3 DNA: TGTGCCAGCTCACCTTGGACAGGAGGGAGCACAGATACGCAGTATTTT; CDR3 protein: CASSPWTGGSTDTQYF
V gene: TRBV5-6; D gene: NA; clone size: once; J gene: TRBJ2-5; CDR3 DNA: TGTGCCAGCAGCTTACAGGGTTGGGAGACCCAGTACTTC; CDR3 protein: CASSLQGWETQYF
V gene: TRBV27; D gene: NA; clone size: NA; J gene: TRBJ2-1; CDR3 DNA: TGTGCCAGCAGTTTATTCGCGAGAGGTTACAATGAGCAGTTCTTC; CDR3 protein: CASSLFARGYNEQFF
V gene: TRBV3-1/TRBV3-2; D gene: NA; clone size: NA; J gene: TRBJ2-1; CDR3 DNA: TGTGCCAGCAGCCAAGAAGGGCAGGGGGGATACAATGAGCAGTTCTTC; CDR3 protein: CASSQEGQGGYNEQFF
V gene: TRBV6-6; D gene: NA; clone size: NA; J gene: TRBJ1-1; CDR3 DNA: TGTGCCAGCAGTTACACCGACAGAACGAACACTGAAGCTTTCTTT; CDR3 protein: CASSYTDRTNTEAFF
V gene: TRBV9; D gene: TRBD1; clone size: NA; J gene: TRBJ2-5; CDR3 DNA: TGTGCCAGCAGCGTAACAGGGGTTAGGGAGACCCAGTACTTC; CDR3 protein: CASSVTGVRETQYF
V gene: TRBV7-2; D gene: NA; clone size: NA; J gene: TRBJ2-7; CDR3 DNA: TGTGCCAGCAGCTTAGGCGGCAGGGAATACGAGCAGTACTTC; CDR3 protein: CASSLGGREYEQYF